This T cell receptor (beta chain) was documented in a study of cytomegalovirus exposure and HLA in healthy donors. To note about this clone: Its antigen is undetermined.

V gave up 8 bases and J gave up 8 bases; unmatched junction bases: 9. The CDR3 length is 14 residues. In germline, CDR1 is PRHDT, CDR2 FYEKMQ (reference sequence). Study-wide results and caveats: Most sequenced TCRs were rare (though some public TCRs occurred in many donors). Researchers counted roughly 150 TCR beta chains as cytomegalovirus-associated.

Profiled with immunoSEQ multiplex PCR; TCRdb holds only in-frame clones, not every one. Among 71,000 or so clones listed, just under 95% were seen once. The sequence was collected from a young man in good health and CMV-seropositive. The chain has TRBV13 and TRBJ2-1, with 10 bases identical to TRBD1. The sequenced material came from PBMCs. Here the CDR3 DNA reads TGTGCCAGCGGGGACAGGGGTAGTGGCGATGAGCAGTTCTTC. Protein: CASGDRGSGDEQFF.